The rows below give T cell receptor beta chains drawn from one sample of a study of blood T cell repertoires in COVID-19. Profiling relied on immunoSEQ multiplex PCR, and the TCRdb table lists in-frame clones only, not all of them. The sample includes around 200,000 clones, around four fifths of them seen just once. The sequencing input was peripheral blood. Receptors originate from a man in his forties with active or convalescent COVID-19. CDR3s include the opening cysteine and the closing phenylalanine or tryptophan. A D gene is named only where the DNA matches it firmly. Not all rows give a size; the values are once, few, many and, for expanded clones, a class.

TGTGCCAGCGGGACAGGGGGCGTAGGCTACACCTTC,CASGTGGVGYTF,TRBV27,TRBJ1-2,TRBD1,.
TGTGCCAGCAGCTTTCCGACTAGCGGGAAAGAGACCCAGTACTTC,CASSFPTSGKETQYF,TRBV7-2,TRBJ2-5,TRBD2,.
TGTGCCAGCAACAGGGAGGGGAGTTTCGAGCAGTACTTC,CASNREGSFEQYF,TRBV2,TRBJ2-7,.,.
TGCAGCGTTGAAACAGGTCGAGGCACTGAAGCTTTCTTT,CSVETGRGTEAFF,TRBV29-1,TRBJ1-1,.,.
TGTGCCAGCAGAAGCTCTCCCGGGACAGGGGACTCTGGAAACACCATATATTTT,CASRSSPGTGDSGNTIYF,TRBV2,TRBJ1-3,TRBD1,.
TGTGCTAGTGGTTTGGTACTTGGGGACAGGGATCGACCCCAGCATTTT,CASGLVLGDRDRPQHF,TRBV12-5,TRBJ1-5,TRBD1,.
TGTGCCAGCAGGGCGGGACAGGGGTTCGAAAACGAGCAGTACTTC,CASRAGQGFENEQYF,TRBV6-1,TRBJ2-7,TRBD1,.
TGTGCCAGCAGCTTAGATTTACTCCCACCAAACATTCAGTACTTC,CASSLDLLPPNIQYF,TRBV7-2,TRBJ2-4,.,.
TGTGCCAGCAGCGTGGGACAGGGTTCGGGGGAGCAGTACTTC,CASSVGQGSGEQYF,TRBV9,TRBJ2-7,TRBD1,.
TGTGCCATCAGGACAGGCTCCATGAACACTGAAGCTTTCTTT,CAIRTGSMNTEAFF,TRBV10-3,TRBJ1-1,.,.
TGTGCCAGCAGTGGGACAGAATACAGCAACACTGAAGCTTTCTTT,CASSGTEYSNTEAFF,TRBV2,TRBJ1-1,.,.
TGCGCCAGCAGCCCCATCGGTGGGAACACCGGGGAGCTGTTTTTT,CASSPIGGNTGELFF,TRBV4-1,TRBJ2-2,.,few
TGTGCCAGCAGTTACTCGGCCCCATCTCGGGGGGCTGGCACCGGGGAGCTGTTTTTT,CASSYSAPSRGAGTGELFF,TRBV6-8,TRBJ2-2,.,.
TGTGCCAGCAGTTTAACCCAGGGGCGGGAGCCCCAGCATTTT,CASSLTQGREPQHF,TRBV27,TRBJ1-5,.,once
TGTGCCTGGAGTGCTCGACAGGGGGCGAGAAACACCATATATTTT,CAWSARQGARNTIYF,TRBV30,TRBJ1-3,TRBD1,.